This TCR beta chain appears in the sequencing data of a study of T cell responses to AZD1222 COVID-19 vaccine. Study outcomes and limitations: Vaccination with two AZD1222 doses was followed by a rise in Spike-specific TCR breadth and depth. As reported, nearly half of all spike-specific TCRs target variant regions that are unmutated.

Libraries were prepared by immunoSEQ multiplex PCR; TCRdb keeps only in-frame clonotypes and omits some of them. The sample shows fewer than 65,000 clones, 80% to 90% of them seen only once. Trimming took off 7 bases at V and 2 bases at J, with 11 bases between the two ends. The length of the CDR3 is 12 residues. Germline values: CDR1 SQVTM, CDR2 ANQGSEA. Concerning this clone itself: Its antigen is still unknown.

J is TRBJ1-1 and V is TRBV29-1; TRBD1 is a possible D gene (5 bases). This clonotype originated in an adult in good health. The specimen was peripheral blood, collected on day 0 of AZD1222 vaccination. The CDR3 loop reads CSALQANTEAFF. DNA for the CDR3: TGCAGCGCCCTACAGGCAAACACTGAAGCTTTCTTT.